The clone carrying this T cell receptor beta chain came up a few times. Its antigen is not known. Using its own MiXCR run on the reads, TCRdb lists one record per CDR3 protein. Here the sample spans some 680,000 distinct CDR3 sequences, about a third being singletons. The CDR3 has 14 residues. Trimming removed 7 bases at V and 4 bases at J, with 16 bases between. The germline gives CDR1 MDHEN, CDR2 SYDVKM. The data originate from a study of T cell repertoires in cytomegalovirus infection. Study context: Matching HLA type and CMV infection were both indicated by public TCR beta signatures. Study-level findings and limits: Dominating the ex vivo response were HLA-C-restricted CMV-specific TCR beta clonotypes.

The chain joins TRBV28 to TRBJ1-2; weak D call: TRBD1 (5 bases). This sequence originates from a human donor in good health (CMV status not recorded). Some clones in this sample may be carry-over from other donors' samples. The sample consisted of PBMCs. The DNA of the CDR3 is TGTGCCAGCATTCCGGGGCAGGCCGTCTATGGCTACACCTTC. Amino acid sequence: CASIPGQAVYGYTF.